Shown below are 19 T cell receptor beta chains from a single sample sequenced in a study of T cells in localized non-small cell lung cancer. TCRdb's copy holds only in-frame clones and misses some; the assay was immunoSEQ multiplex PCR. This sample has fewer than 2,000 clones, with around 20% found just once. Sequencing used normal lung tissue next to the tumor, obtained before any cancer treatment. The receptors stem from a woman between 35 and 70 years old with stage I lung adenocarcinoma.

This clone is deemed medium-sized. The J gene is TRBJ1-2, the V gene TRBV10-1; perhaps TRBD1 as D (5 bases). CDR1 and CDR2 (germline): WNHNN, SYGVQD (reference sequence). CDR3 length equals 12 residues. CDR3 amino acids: CARGGEGYGYTF. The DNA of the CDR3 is TGCGCGCGGGGGGGGGAGGGGTATGGCTACACCTTC.

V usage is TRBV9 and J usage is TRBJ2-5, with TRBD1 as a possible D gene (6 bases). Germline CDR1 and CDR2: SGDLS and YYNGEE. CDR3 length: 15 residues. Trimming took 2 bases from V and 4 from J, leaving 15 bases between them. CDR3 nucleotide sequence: TGTGCCAGCAGCGTTGTGGGGGCTAGGGGAGAGACCCAGTACTTC. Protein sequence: CASSVVGARGETQYF.

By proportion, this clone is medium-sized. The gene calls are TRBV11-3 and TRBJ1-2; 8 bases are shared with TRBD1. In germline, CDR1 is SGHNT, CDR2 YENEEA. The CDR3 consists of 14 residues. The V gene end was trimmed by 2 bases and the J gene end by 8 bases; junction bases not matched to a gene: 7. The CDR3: CASSLNQGAGGYTF. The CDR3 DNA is TGTGCCAGCAGCTTAAATCAGGGGGCAGGCGGCTACACCTTC.

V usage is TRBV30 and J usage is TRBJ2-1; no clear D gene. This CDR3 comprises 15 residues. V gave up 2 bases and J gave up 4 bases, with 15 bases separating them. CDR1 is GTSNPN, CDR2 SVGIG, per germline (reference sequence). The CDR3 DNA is TGTGCCTGGAGTTGGTCCTCCGGGCTTTACAATGAGCAGTTCTTC. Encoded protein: CAWSWSSGLYNEQFF.

The CDR3 region has the DNA TGTGCCAGCAGAGAAATGGACAGCTATGGCTACACCTTC. Translated: CASREMDSYGYTF. V and J are TRBV2 and TRBJ1-2; possible D gene TRBD1, 6 bases. Trimming took off 6 bases at V and 4 bases at J, with 12 bases between the two ends. The CDR3 runs to 13 residues. Germline V gene lookup returns CDR1 SNHLY and CDR2 FYNNEI.

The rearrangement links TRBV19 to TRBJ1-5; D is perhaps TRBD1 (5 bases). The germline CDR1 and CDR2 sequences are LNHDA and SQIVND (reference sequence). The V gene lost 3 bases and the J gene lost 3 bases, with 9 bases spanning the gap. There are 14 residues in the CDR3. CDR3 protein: CASSINRPNQPQHF. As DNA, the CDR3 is TGTGCCAGTAGTATTAACAGGCCCAATCAGCCCCAGCATTTT.

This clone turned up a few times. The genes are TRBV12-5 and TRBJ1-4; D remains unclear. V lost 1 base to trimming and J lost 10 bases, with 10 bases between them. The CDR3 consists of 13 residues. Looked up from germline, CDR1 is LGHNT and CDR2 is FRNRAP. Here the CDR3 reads CASGLDYDRKLFF. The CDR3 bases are TGTGCTAGTGGTTTGGACTATGATCGAAAACTGTTTTTT. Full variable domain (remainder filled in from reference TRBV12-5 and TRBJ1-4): DARVTQTPRHKVTEMGQEVTMRCQPILGHNTVFWYRQTMMQGLELLAYFRNRAPLDDSGMPKDRFSAEMPDATLATLKIQPSEPRDSAVYFCASGLDYDRKLFFGSGTQLSVL.

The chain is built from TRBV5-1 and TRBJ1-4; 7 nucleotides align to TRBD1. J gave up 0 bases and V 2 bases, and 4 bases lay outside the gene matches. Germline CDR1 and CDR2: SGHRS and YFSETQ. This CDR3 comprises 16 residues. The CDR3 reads CASSLDRVATNEKLFF. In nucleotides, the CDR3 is TGCGCCAGCAGCTTAGACAGGGTTGCAACTAATGAAAAACTGTTTTTT.

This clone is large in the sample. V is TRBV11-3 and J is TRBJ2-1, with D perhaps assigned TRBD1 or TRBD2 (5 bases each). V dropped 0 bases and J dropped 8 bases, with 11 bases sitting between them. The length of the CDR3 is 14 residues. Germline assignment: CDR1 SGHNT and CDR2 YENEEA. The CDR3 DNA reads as TGTGCCAGCAGCTTAGATGGGACGTTGGATGAGCAGTTCTTC. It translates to CASSLDGTLDEQFF. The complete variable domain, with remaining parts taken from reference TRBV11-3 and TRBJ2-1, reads EAGVVQSPRYKIIEKKQPVAFWCNPISGHNTLYWYLQNLGQGPELLIRYENEEAVDDSQLPKDRFSAERLKGVDSTLKIQPAELGDSAVYLCASSLDGTLDEQFFGPGTRLTVL.

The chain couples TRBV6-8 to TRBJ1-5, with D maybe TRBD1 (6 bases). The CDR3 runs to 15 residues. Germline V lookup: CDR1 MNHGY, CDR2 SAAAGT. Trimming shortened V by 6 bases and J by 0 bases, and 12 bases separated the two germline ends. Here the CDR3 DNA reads TGTGCCAGCAGACCCGGGACACCTAGCAATCAGCCCCAGCATTTT. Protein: CASRPGTPSNQPQHF.

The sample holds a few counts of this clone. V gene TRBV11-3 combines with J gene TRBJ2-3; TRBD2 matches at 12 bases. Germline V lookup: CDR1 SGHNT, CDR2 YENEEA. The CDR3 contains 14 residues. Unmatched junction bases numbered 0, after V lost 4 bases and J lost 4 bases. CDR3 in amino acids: CASSSSGGADTQYF. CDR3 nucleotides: TGTGCCAGCAGCTCTAGCGGGGGGGCAGATACGCAGTATTTT.

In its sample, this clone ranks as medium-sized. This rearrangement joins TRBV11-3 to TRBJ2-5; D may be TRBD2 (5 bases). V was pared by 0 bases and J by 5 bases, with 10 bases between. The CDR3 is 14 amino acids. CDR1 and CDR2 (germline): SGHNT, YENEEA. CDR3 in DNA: TGTGCCAGCAGCTTAGAGGGGAGTTTTGAGACCCAGTACTTC. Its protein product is CASSLEGSFETQYF.

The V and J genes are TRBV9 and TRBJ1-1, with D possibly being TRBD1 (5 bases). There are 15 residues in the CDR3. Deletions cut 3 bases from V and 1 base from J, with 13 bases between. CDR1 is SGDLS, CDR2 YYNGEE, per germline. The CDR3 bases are TGTGCCAGCAGCGGCGACAGAACCAAGAACACTGAAGCTTTCTTT. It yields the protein CASSGDRTKNTEAFF.

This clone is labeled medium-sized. The CDR3 bases are TGTGCCAGCAGTCCGGACAGGGGATCATCTGGCTACACCTTC. Amino acids: CASSPDRGSSGYTF. This chain connects TRBV6-8 to TRBJ1-2; the match to TRBD1 covers 9 bases. The CDR3 sequence is 14 residues long. Germline CDR1 is MNHGY and CDR2 is SAAAGT. V lost 5 bases and J lost 7; bases outside the gene matches: 8.

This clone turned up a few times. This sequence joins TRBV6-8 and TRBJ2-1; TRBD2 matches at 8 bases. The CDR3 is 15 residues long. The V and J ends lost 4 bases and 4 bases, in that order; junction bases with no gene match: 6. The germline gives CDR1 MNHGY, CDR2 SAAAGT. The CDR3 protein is CASSFRGGVYNEQFF. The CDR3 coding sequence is TGTGCCAGCAGTTTTCGGGGGGGCGTGTACAATGAGCAGTTCTTC.

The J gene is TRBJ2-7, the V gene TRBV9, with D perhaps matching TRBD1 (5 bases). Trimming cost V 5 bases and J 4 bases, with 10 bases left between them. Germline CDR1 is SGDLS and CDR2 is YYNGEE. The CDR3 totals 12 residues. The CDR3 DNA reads TGTGCCAGCAGGCAACAGGCTTACGAGCAGTACTTC. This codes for CASRQQAYEQYF.

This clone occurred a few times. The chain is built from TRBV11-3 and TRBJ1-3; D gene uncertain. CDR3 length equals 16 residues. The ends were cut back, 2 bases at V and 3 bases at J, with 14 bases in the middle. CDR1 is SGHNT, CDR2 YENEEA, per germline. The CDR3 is CASSLLTRIGGNTIYF. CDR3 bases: TGTGCCAGCAGCTTACTAACCAGGATAGGTGGAAACACCATATATTTT.

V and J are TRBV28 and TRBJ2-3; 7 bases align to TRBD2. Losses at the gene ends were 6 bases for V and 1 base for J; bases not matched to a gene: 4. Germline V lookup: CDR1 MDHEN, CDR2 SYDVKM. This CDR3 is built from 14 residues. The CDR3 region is CASRPRGGTDTQYF. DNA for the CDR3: TGTGCCAGCAGACCACGGGGGGGCACAGATACGCAGTATTTT.

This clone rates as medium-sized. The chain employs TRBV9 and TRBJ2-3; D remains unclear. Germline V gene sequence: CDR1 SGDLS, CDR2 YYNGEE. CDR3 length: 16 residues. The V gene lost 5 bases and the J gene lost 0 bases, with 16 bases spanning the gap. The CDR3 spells CASSGLGLGSTDTQYF. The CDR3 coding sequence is TGTGCCAGCAGTGGGTTAGGCCTCGGGAGCACAGATACGCAGTATTTT.